The 11 T cell receptor beta chains presented below share a single source sample, sequenced in a study of T cell repertoires in cytomegalovirus infection. Each CDR3 protein gets one entry after TCRdb re-called the reads with MiXCR. The profile shows about 360,000 distinct CDR3 sequences, 15% to 20% of them singletons. Specimen: PBMCs. The receptors stem from a human donor in good health (CMV status not recorded). Some clones in this sample may be carry-over from other donors' samples.

This clonotype was recorded many times. The chain employs TRBV7-2 and TRBJ2-7; D is unresolved. In germline, CDR1 is SGHTA, CDR2 FQGNSA. The V end lost 5 bases, the J end lost 1 base, and 18 bases lay between the germline ends. This CDR3 contains 16 residues. The CDR3 region has the DNA TGTGCCAGCAGCCTTTCCTCTACGTATCCTTCCTACGAGCAGTACTTC. Protein sequence: CASSLSSTYPSYEQYF.

This clonotype was recorded at least ten times. V and J are TRBV29-1 and TRBJ1-2; 7 nucleotides agree with TRBD1. Germline V gives CDR1 SQVTM, CDR2 ANQGSEA. The CDR3 contains 14 residues. V dropped 1 base and J dropped 4; count of bases not matched to a gene: 6. DNA of the CDR3: TGCAGCGTTGAAGGACAGGGAGAGGTCTATGGCTACACCTTC. Its protein is CSVEGQGEVYGYTF.

The sample holds a few counts of this clonotype. The chain joins TRBV20-1 to TRBJ2-3; D not resolved. The germline V gene has CDR1 DFQATT and CDR2 SNEGSKA (reference sequence). This CDR3 region has 11 residues. V lost 8 bases and J lost 2, with 8 bases in between. CDR3 amino acids: CSSLHTDTQYF. The DNA for the CDR3 is TGCAGTTCCCTCCACACAGATACGCAGTATTTT.

This clonotype was counted at least ten times. This rearrangement joins TRBV7-8 to TRBJ2-7; TRBD1 matches at 7 bases. CDR1 SGHVS and CDR2 FQNEAQ come from the germline V gene. V dropped 5 bases and J dropped 0; count of bases not matched to a gene: 10. The CDR3 loop spans 16 amino acids. CDR3 residues: CASSPSGTAVSYEQYF. CDR3 bases: TGTGCCAGCAGCCCCTCCGGGACAGCCGTCTCCTACGAGCAGTACTTC.

This chain connects TRBV7-9 to TRBJ1-6; TRBD1 matches at 7 bases. V dropped 3 bases and J dropped 8; count of bases not matched to a gene: 7. Germline V gene data show CDR1 as SEHNR and CDR2 as FQNEAQ (reference sequence). The CDR3 runs to 15 residues. The CDR3 nucleotides read TGTGCCAGCAGCTTTTTAAGGGGGCGGGATTCACCCCTCCACTTT. It yields the protein CASSFLRGRDSPLHF.

The genes are TRBV6-2 or TRBV6-3 and TRBJ2-5; D gene unclear. Germline V gene data show CDR1 as MNHEY and CDR2 as SVGEGT. The V end was cut by 2 bases, the J end by 0 bases, with 10 bases between. The CDR3 runs 15 residues. The CDR3 nucleotides read TGTGCCAGCAGTTACACTCCCCCGCACCAAGAGACCCAGTACTTC. Its translation is CASSYTPPHQETQYF.

This clonotype appeared a few times. This chain uses TRBV3-1 with TRBJ1-6; the D is unclear. V was pared by 1 base and J by 9 bases, with 13 bases between. The germline V gene has CDR1 LGHDT and CDR2 YNNKEL (reference sequence). This CDR3 comprises 15 residues. This CDR3 reads CASSQARLRSSPLHF. CDR3 bases: TGTGCCAGCAGCCAAGCACGACTGAGGAGTTCACCCCTCCACTTT.

V and J are TRBV12-3 or TRBV12-4 and TRBJ2-1, with TRBD2 as a possible D gene (6 bases). V lost 6 bases, J lost 9 bases, and 21 bases lay in between. CDR3 length: 15 amino acids. CDR3 DNA sequence: TGTGCCAGCAGCTTGCGCGGAGGGAATGAGGTTGAGCAGTTCTTC. This translates into CASSLRGGNEVEQFF.

This clonotype was detected many times. This chain uses TRBV12-3 or TRBV12-4 with TRBJ2-1, with 14 bases lining up with TRBD2. The CDR3 contains 15 residues. V shed 7 bases and J 5 bases; nucleotides not matched to a gene: 4. CDR3 sequence: CASNMGLAGDNEQFF. Written as DNA, the CDR3 is TGTGCCAGCAATATGGGACTAGCGGGGGACAATGAGCAGTTCTTC.

This clonotype has only a few counts. The chain recombines TRBV11-2 with TRBJ1-6; D unresolved. The CDR3 consists of 14 residues. The V end was cut by 5 bases, the J end by 3 bases, with 8 bases between. Per the germline V gene, CDR1 is SGHAT and CDR2 is FQNNGV. The CDR3: CASSHAGYNSPLHF. CDR3 nucleotides: TGTGCCAGCAGCCATGCAGGCTATAATTCACCCCTCCACTTT.

A few counts support this clonotype. The V gene is TRBV19, the J gene TRBJ2-3; 8 nucleotides line up with TRBD2. The CDR3 is 15 residues long. The J segment lost 1 base and the V segment lost 3 bases, leaving 3 bases of the junction unmatched. The germline V gene has CDR1 LNHDA and CDR2 SQIVND (reference sequence). CDR3 in DNA: TGTGCCAGTAGTATTGGGCGGGGGGGCACAGATACGCAGTATTTT. It is translated as CASSIGRGGTDTQYF.